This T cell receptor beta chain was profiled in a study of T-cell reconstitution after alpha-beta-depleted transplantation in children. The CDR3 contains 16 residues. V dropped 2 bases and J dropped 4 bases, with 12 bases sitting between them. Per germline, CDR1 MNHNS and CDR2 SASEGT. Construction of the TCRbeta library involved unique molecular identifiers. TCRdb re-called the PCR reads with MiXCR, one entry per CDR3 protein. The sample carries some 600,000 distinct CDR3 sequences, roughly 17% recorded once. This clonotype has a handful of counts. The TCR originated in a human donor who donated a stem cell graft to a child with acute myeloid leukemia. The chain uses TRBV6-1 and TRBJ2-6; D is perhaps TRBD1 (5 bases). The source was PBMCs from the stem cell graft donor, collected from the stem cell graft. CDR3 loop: CASSEYPRAGANVLTF. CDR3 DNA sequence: TGTGCCAGCAGTGAATACCCCAGGGCCGGGGCCAACGTCCTGACTTTC.